The 7 T cell receptor beta chains below come from one sample, sequenced in a study of beta chain features in type 1 diabetes. Expressed TCRB transcripts were sequenced, since all the RNA that had been isolated was reverse transcribed. TCRdb keeps only in-frame clones here, not all; method: immunoSEQ multiplex PCR. The sample has more than 150,000 clones; roughly 10% are singletons. Sequenced material: central memory CD4+ T cells from blood. The origin of the receptors is a young man in good health.

V gene TRBV18 combines with J gene TRBJ2-2; D might be TRBD1 (5 bases). The CDR3 covers 14 residues. Trimming cost V 5 bases and J 6 bases, with 13 bases left between them. CDR1 and CDR2 from the germline V gene are KGHSH and LQKENI. The CDR3 DNA follows: TGTGCCAGCTCAACTACAGGATCCGCCGGGGAGCTGTTTTTT. It is translated as CASSTTGSAGELFF.

The chain employs TRBV29-1 and TRBJ1-1; 8 bases line up with TRBD1. CDR3 length: 17 amino acids. V dropped 5 bases and J dropped 0; count of bases not matched to a gene: 14. The germline V gene has CDR1 SQVTM and CDR2 ANQGSEA. The CDR3 sequence: CSVQSQDRVGMNTEAFF. The CDR3 DNA follows: TGCAGCGTTCAATCCCAGGACAGGGTGGGGATGAACACTGAAGCTTTCTTT.

This clone was seen a few times. The chain joins TRBV18 to TRBJ1-3; TRBD1 is a possible D gene (5 bases). Germline CDR1 reads KGHSH; CDR2 reads LQKENI. The ends were cut back, 3 bases at V and 8 bases at J, with 11 bases in the middle. This CDR3 contains 13 residues. CDR3 residues: CASSPRGGDTIYF. CDR3 in DNA: TGTGCCAGCTCACCCCGTGGGGGTGACACCATATATTTT.

The chain joins TRBV10-3 to TRBJ1-2, with D tentatively TRBD1 (5 bases). Germline values: CDR1 ENHRY, CDR2 SYGVKD. V lost 3 bases and J lost 0, with 11 bases in between. The CDR3 has 15 amino acids. CDR3 bases: TGTGCCATCAGTGAAAGGGACGGAGCTAACTATGGCTACACCTTC. It translates to CAISERDGANYGYTF.

The chain links TRBV5-1 to TRBJ2-6, with TRBD1 matching 10 bases. This CDR3 is 16 amino acids long. V lost 8 bases and J lost 0; bases outside the gene matches: 5. Germline V gene sequence: CDR1 SGHRS, CDR2 YFSETQ. The CDR3 DNA reads as TGCGCCAGTGGGACAGGGGTCAGCTCTGGGGCCAACGTCCTGACTTTC. Its translation is CASGTGVSSGANVLTF.

The J gene is TRBJ2-3, the V gene TRBV7-9; possibly TRBD2 for D (5 bases). The CDR3 spans 15 residues. CDR1 and CDR2 (germline): SEHNR, FQNEAQ (reference sequence). Trimming pared 0 bases from V and 6 bases from J, leaving 13 bases between. CDR3: CASSLAGVRKDTQYF. CDR3 nucleotides: TGTGCCAGCAGCTTAGCGGGAGTTCGGAAGGATACGCAGTATTTT.

This clone has a handful of counts. This chain uses TRBV4-3 with TRBJ2-1; a weak D match, TRBD1 (6 bases). The germline CDR1 and CDR2 sequences are LGHNA and YSLEER. Trimming took 0 bases from V and 9 from J, leaving 24 bases between them. The CDR3 is 18 amino acids. In DNA, the CDR3 is TGCGCCAGCAGCCAAGATCCCCAGGGGCGAGGTTCGTCCTCTGAGCAGTTCTTC. Protein product: CASSQDPQGRGSSSEQFF.